The 27 T cell receptor beta chains below were found in one sample sequenced in a study of control samples from healthy donors and cancer patients. Clones were sequenced by immunoSEQ multiplex PCR, and TCRdb holds only the in-frame ones, with some missing. The table includes some 150,000 clones, about 94% detected once. Sequencing was carried out using blood. The receptors come from a man aged 45 to 65 in good health.

V and J are TRBV10-3 and TRBJ2-3, with D tentatively TRBD2 (6 bases). This CDR3 comprises 13 residues. The germline V gene has CDR1 ENHRY and CDR2 SYGVKD. V was trimmed by 10 bases and J by 5 bases, leaving 16 bases between them. As DNA, the CDR3 is TGTGCCACCGCTCCTAGCGCTGGAGATACGCAGTATTTT. Translated: CATAPSAGDTQYF.

V and J are TRBV2 and TRBJ2-5; TRBD1 matches at 8 bases. The CDR3 is 12 residues long. The germline V gene has CDR1 SNHLY and CDR2 FYNNEI. V shed 7 bases and J 4 bases; nucleotides not matched to a gene: 2. CDR3 region: CASTGQGETQYF. CDR3 DNA sequence: TGTGCCAGCACCGGACAGGGAGAGACCCAGTACTTC.

V usage is TRBV5-1 and J usage is TRBJ2-7, with 9 bases that match TRBD2. Trimming removed 4 bases from V and 0 bases from J; junction bases left unmatched: 5. The CDR3 length is 15 residues. The germline V gene encodes CDR1 SGHRS and CDR2 YFSETQ. The CDR3 DNA follows: TGCGCCAGCAGCCTGACTAGCGGATCCTCCTACGAGCAGTACTTC. Its translation is CASSLTSGSSYEQYF.

The chain is built from TRBV6-6 and TRBJ2-7; possibly TRBD2 for D (5 bases). The V gene lost 7 bases and the J gene lost 3 bases, with 19 bases spanning the gap. Germline V gene sequence: CDR1 MNHNY, CDR2 SVGAGI (reference sequence). CDR3 length: 15 amino acids. The CDR3 DNA follows: TGTGCCAGCACCCTCCGGGCCATTAGCGACTACGAGCAGTACTTC. This codes for CASTLRAISDYEQYF.

The chain has TRBV18 and TRBJ2-3; D possibly corresponds to TRBD1 (5 bases). CDR1 and CDR2 from the germline V gene are KGHSH and LQKENI. V was pared by 0 bases and J by 1 base, with 11 bases between. This CDR3 is 16 amino acids long. CDR3 in DNA: TGTGCCAGCTCACCACCGGTAGGGGCCGGCACAGATACGCAGTATTTT. Residues: CASSPPVGAGTDTQYF.

The chain has TRBV19 and TRBJ2-3; tentative D call: TRBD2 (5 bases). The V and J ends lost 6 bases and 0 bases respectively, with 13 bases between them. Germline V CDR1 and CDR2: LNHDA, SQIVND (reference sequence). The CDR3 totals 15 residues. DNA of the CDR3: TGTGCCAGTAGCCCCGCGCGGGCTAGCACAGATACGCAGTATTTT. Translating gives CASSPARASTDTQYF.

The chain has TRBV30 and TRBJ2-2; weak D call: TRBD2 (5 bases). V dropped 7 bases and J dropped 0 bases, with 9 bases sitting between them. The CDR3 runs 13 residues. Germline CDR1 GTSNPN, CDR2 SVGIG (reference sequence). The CDR3 region is CASRETNTGELFF. The CDR3 DNA is TGTGCCTCGAGGGAAACGAACACCGGGGAGCTGTTTTTT.

V is TRBV11-2 and J is TRBJ1-2, with 8 positions matching TRBD1. V shed 5 bases and J 1 base; nucleotides not matched to a gene: 9. Germline V CDR1 and CDR2: SGHAT, FQNNGV. This CDR3 spans 16 amino acids. This CDR3 reads CASSPSWDRINYGYTF. The CDR3 nucleotides are TGTGCCAGCAGCCCCTCATGGGACAGGATTAACTATGGCTACACCTTC.

This chain uses TRBV28 with TRBJ2-5; D may correspond to TRBD1 or TRBD2 (7 bases each). V lost 3 bases, J lost 4 bases, and 15 bases lay in between. The CDR3 has 15 amino acids. The V gene's germline CDR1 is MDHEN and CDR2 SYDVKM. The CDR3 DNA is TGTGCCAGCAGTTTTCGCAGGGGGGGATTAGAGACCCAGTACTTC. Translation: CASSFRRGGLETQYF.

The V gene is TRBV25-1, the J gene TRBJ1-2; a possible D gene is TRBD1 (5 bases). Per germline, CDR1 MGHDK and CDR2 SYGVNS. The CDR3 covers 12 residues. The V and J ends lost 3 bases and 4 bases respectively, with 6 bases between them. The CDR3 sequence is CASSEGVYGYTF. CDR3 nucleotides: TGTGCCAGCAGTGAGGGGGTCTATGGCTACACCTTC.

The chain is built from TRBV30 and TRBJ2-5, with D tentatively TRBD2 (6 bases). The ends were cut back, 4 bases at V and 5 bases at J, with 20 bases in the middle. CDR3 length: 15 residues. The V gene's germline CDR1 is GTSNPN and CDR2 SVGIG (reference sequence). For the CDR3, the DNA is TGTGCCTGGACCCCGGGACTCCAACCAAGGGAGACCCAGTACTTC. Translating it yields CAWTPGLQPRETQYF.

This rearrangement joins TRBV24-1 to TRBJ1-2; no clear D. CDR3 length equals 12 residues. Germline V CDR1 and CDR2: KGHDR, SFDVKD. V was cut by 4 bases and J by 8 bases, with 10 bases left in between. The CDR3 nucleotides read TGTGCCACCAGTGACGGGCCTAGGGGCTACACCTTC. Encoded protein: CATSDGPRGYTF.

This clone was found once. The rearrangement links TRBV5-1 to TRBJ2-1, with 12 nucleotides matching TRBD2. From germline, CDR1 is SGHRS and CDR2 YFSETQ. The CDR3 contains 18 residues. V lost 2 bases and J lost 0; bases outside the gene matches: 6. The CDR3 spells CASSFRLAGGISYNEQFF. The CDR3 nucleotides read TGCGCCAGCAGCTTCCGGCTAGCGGGGGGGATCTCCTACAATGAGCAGTTCTTC. Full variable domain (rest looked up from reference TRBV5-1 and TRBJ2-1): KAGVTQTPRYLIKTRGQQVTLSCSPISGHRSVSWYQQTPGQGLQFLFEYFSETQRNKGNFPGRFSGRQFSNSRSEMNVSTLELGDSALYLCASSFRLAGGISYNEQFFGPGTRLTVL.

This chain links TRBV5-1 with TRBJ2-5; 10 bases agree with TRBD2. CDR3 length: 15 amino acids. The junction had 7 bases not matched to a gene; V was cut back by 3 bases and J by 5 bases. The germline CDR1 and CDR2 sequences are SGHRS and YFSETQ. In DNA, the CDR3 is TGCGCCAGCAGCTGGGGTGCAGCGGGAGGGGAGACCCAGTACTTC. It codes for CASSWGAAGGETQYF.

The chain recombines TRBV18 with TRBJ2-5; 14 bases agree with TRBD2. V trimming: 4 bases; J trimming: 2 bases; junction bases outside the gene matches: 6. CDR1 is KGHSH, CDR2 LQKENI, per germline. The CDR3 sequence is 17 residues long. Here the CDR3 reads CASSLGTSGSGQETQYF. The CDR3 region has the DNA TGTGCCAGCTCACTAGGGACTAGCGGGAGTGGACAAGAGACCCAGTACTTC.

Here the CDR3 DNA reads TGTGCCACCAGTGAGACAGGGGGCCCACCCTACGAGCAGTACTTC. Its translation: CATSETGGPPYEQYF. This chain uses TRBV24-1 with TRBJ2-7, with 10 bases lining up with TRBD1. The CDR3 totals 15 residues. The J segment lost 2 bases and the V segment lost 4 bases, leaving 4 bases of the junction unmatched. Germline values: CDR1 KGHDR, CDR2 SFDVKD.

The rearrangement links TRBV4-1 to TRBJ2-7; 10 positions match TRBD2. With 4 bases clipped from V and 4 bases from J, the junction kept 10 bases outside the gene matches. There are 16 residues in the CDR3. CDR1 is MGHRA, CDR2 YSYEKL, per germline. This CDR3 is CASSPHLAGARYEQYF. The CDR3 region has the DNA TGCGCCAGCAGCCCCCACCTAGCGGGAGCTAGGTACGAGCAGTACTTC.

The genes are TRBV18 and TRBJ1-6, with 8 bases aligning to TRBD1. Germline lookup yields CDR1 KGHSH and CDR2 LQKENI. The CDR3 is 15 residues long. V trimming: 3 bases; J trimming: 10 bases; junction bases outside the gene matches: 8. In nucleotides, the CDR3 is TGTGCCAGCTCACCCAATCAGGGGGCGGACTCACCCCTCCACTTT. Translated, it gives CASSPNQGADSPLHF.

This chain links TRBV30 with TRBJ2-7, with 14 bases lining up with TRBD2. J was trimmed by 5 bases and V by 5 bases; bases with no gene match: 11. This CDR3 has 16 residues. Germline CDR1 reads GTSNPN; CDR2 reads SVGIG (reference sequence). This chain's CDR3 is CAWGRRLAGGPDEQYF. The CDR3 coding sequence is TGTGCCTGGGGTAGAAGACTAGCGGGAGGGCCCGACGAGCAGTACTTC.

The rearrangement uses TRBV3-1 (or the pseudogene TRBV3-2) and TRBJ2-5; D remains ambiguous. The germline CDR1 and CDR2 sequences are LGHDT and YNNKEL (reference sequence). This CDR3 contains 12 residues. V was clipped by 3 bases and J by 4 bases, with 6 bases between them. This CDR3 is CASSQGTETQYF. The CDR3 DNA is TGTGCCAGCAGCCAGGGAACAGAGACCCAGTACTTC.

The gene calls are TRBV20-1 and TRBJ2-5; no clear D gene. CDR1 is DFQATT and CDR2 is SNEGSKA in the germline V gene (reference sequence). The V end lost 0 bases, the J end lost 7 bases, and 6 bases lay between the germline ends. This CDR3 comprises 11 residues. The chain's CDR3 is CSARDPPTQYF. CDR3 bases: TGCAGTGCTAGAGATCCGCCGACCCAGTACTTC.

V and J are TRBV11-2 and TRBJ1-2; 11 bases line up with TRBD1. CDR1 is SGHAT, CDR2 FQNNGV, per germline. V trimming: 5 bases; J trimming: 7 bases; junction bases outside the gene matches: 9. The CDR3 has 15 residues. The CDR3, as DNA: TGTGCCAGCAGCCCTAGCAGGACAGGGGGCGTTGGCTACACCTTC. Translated, it gives CASSPSRTGGVGYTF. Using reference TRBV11-2 and TRBJ1-2 for the parts outside the CDR3, the full variable domain is EAGVAQSPRYKIIEKRQSVAFWCNPISGHATLYWYQQILGQGPKLLIQFQNNGVVDDSQLPKDRFSAERLKGVDSTLKIQPAKLEDSAVYLCASSPSRTGGVGYTFGSGTRLTVV.

The gene calls are TRBV4-1 and TRBJ2-2, with 7 positions matching TRBD1. CDR1 and CDR2 (germline): MGHRA, YSYEKL. The junction had 2 bases not matched to a gene; V was cut back by 4 bases and J by 6 bases. CDR3 length: 13 residues. The CDR3 nucleotides are TGCGCCAGCAGCCGTCAGGGGGCCGGGGAGCTGTTTTTT. Amino acid sequence: CASSRQGAGELFF.

This clone showed up just once. The rearrangement joins TRBV28 to TRBJ2-1; 7 nucleotides agree with TRBD1. The germline gives CDR1 MDHEN, CDR2 SYDVKM. This CDR3 has 13 amino acids. V gave up 8 bases and J gave up 6 bases; unmatched junction bases: 7. CDR3 protein: CASDRAVGNEQFF. DNA of the CDR3: TGTGCCAGCGACAGGGCTGTCGGCAATGAGCAGTTCTTC.

DNA of the CDR3: TGTGCCGGCCGGACAGGGCGGGGTGAAAAACTGTTTTTT. This sequence encodes CAGRTGRGEKLFF. V usage is TRBV2 and J usage is TRBJ1-4; 8 positions match TRBD1. V was pared by 11 bases and J by 7 bases, with 9 bases of the junction left unmatched. CDR3 length: 13 residues. CDR1 and CDR2 (germline): SNHLY, FYNNEI.

The rearrangement uses TRBV19 and TRBJ2-1; TRBD1 matches at 8 bases. Germline lookup yields CDR1 LNHDA and CDR2 SQIVND (reference sequence). The CDR3 consists of 14 residues. V was clipped by 0 bases and J by 8 bases; unmatched bases: 3. DNA of the CDR3: TGTGCCAGTAGTATAGACAGGGGGCGGGATGAGCAGTTCTTC. Amino acids: CASSIDRGRDEQFF.

The rearrangement uses TRBV3-1 (or the pseudogene TRBV3-2) and TRBJ1-6, with D hard to call. The CDR3 runs to 17 residues. Germline V gives CDR1 LGHDT, CDR2 YNNKEL (reference sequence). Trimming shortened V by 4 bases and J by 0 bases, and 13 bases separated the two germline ends. The CDR3, as DNA: TGTGCCAGCAGCCCTAGGGTTTCGAGCTCCTATAATTCACCCCTCCACTTT. Translated, it gives CASSPRVSSSYNSPLHF.